A selection of T cell receptor beta chains follows, all from one sample in a study of blood T cell repertoires in COVID-19. Repertoires were generated with immunoSEQ multiplex PCR, while TCRdb's copy carries only in-frame clones and drops some. The repertoire holds about 86,000 clones, roughly 80% seen once, with around 3.7% in the top ten. The sample comprised peripheral blood. These receptors came from a man aged 45-65 years with acute or convalescent COVID-19. CDR3s include the opening cysteine and the closing phenylalanine or tryptophan. Each record gives: J gene, V gene, D gene, clone size, CDR3 protein, CDR3 DNA. A D gene is named only where the DNA matches it firmly. Clone sizes are given selectively: once, few, many, or a class where the clone is expanded.

j_call: TRBJ2-5; v_call: TRBV28; d_call: TRBD2; clone_size: -; cdr3_aa: CASSSVLAGGKETQYF; cdr3_nt: TGTGCCAGCAGTTCCGTACTAGCGGGGGGCAAAGAGACCCAGTACTTC
j_call: TRBJ1-2; v_call: TRBV18; d_call: TRBD1; clone_size: -; cdr3_aa: CASSLEDREVGGYTF; cdr3_nt: TGTGCCAGCTCCCTCGAGGACAGGGAGGTTGGTGGCTACACCTTC
j_call: TRBJ2-4; v_call: TRBV19; d_call: -; clone_size: -; cdr3_aa: CASSMAGSKNIQYF; cdr3_nt: TGTGCCAGTAGTATGGCAGGATCCAAAAACATTCAGTACTTC
j_call: TRBJ2-2; v_call: TRBV27; d_call: -; clone_size: -; cdr3_aa: CASSSALNGLTGELFF; cdr3_nt: TGTGCCAGCAGTTCCGCGCTGAACGGTCTAACCGGGGAGCTGTTTTTT
j_call: TRBJ2-7; v_call: TRBV28; d_call: TRBD1; clone_size: -; cdr3_aa: CASSVGQEKYEQYF; cdr3_nt: TGTGCCAGCAGCGTTGGACAGGAAAAATACGAGCAGTACTTC
j_call: TRBJ2-1; v_call: TRBV3-1/TRBV3-2; d_call: -; clone_size: few; cdr3_aa: CASSSGLSNEQFF; cdr3_nt: TGTGCCAGCAGCAGCGGACTTTCCAATGAGCAGTTCTTC
j_call: TRBJ2-2; v_call: TRBV3-1/TRBV3-2; d_call: TRBD1; clone_size: -; cdr3_aa: CASSVRQGGSGELFF; cdr3_nt: TGTGCCAGCAGCGTCCGACAGGGGGGATCCGGGGAGCTGTTTTTT
j_call: TRBJ1-2; v_call: TRBV7-2; d_call: -; clone_size: few; cdr3_aa: CASSLVGRKIGYGYTF; cdr3_nt: TGTGCCAGCAGCTTGGTTGGCAGGAAAATTGGCTATGGCTACACCTTC
j_call: TRBJ1-1; v_call: TRBV10-2; d_call: TRBD1; clone_size: -; cdr3_aa: CASRQDRDSGEAFF; cdr3_nt: TGCGCCAGCAGACAGGACAGGGATAGCGGTGAAGCTTTCTTT
j_call: TRBJ1-1; v_call: TRBV30; d_call: -; clone_size: -; cdr3_aa: CAWTQGLEGTEAFF; cdr3_nt: TGTGCCTGGACTCAGGGTCTGGAGGGCACTGAAGCTTTCTTT
j_call: TRBJ1-5; v_call: TRBV30; d_call: -; clone_size: once; cdr3_aa: CAWTGAGGNQPQHF; cdr3_nt: TGTGCCTGGACAGGAGCGGGGGGCAATCAGCCCCAGCATTTT
j_call: TRBJ2-2; v_call: TRBV5-1; d_call: -; clone_size: -; cdr3_aa: CASSERSNTGELFF; cdr3_nt: TGCGCCAGCAGCGAGCGGAGTAACACCGGGGAGCTGTTTTTT
j_call: TRBJ2-7; v_call: TRBV4-3; d_call: TRBD2; clone_size: few; cdr3_aa: CASSQGTSGIYEQYF; cdr3_nt: TGCGCCAGCAGCCAAGGGACTAGCGGGATTTACGAGCAGTACTTC
j_call: TRBJ1-1; v_call: TRBV30; d_call: -; clone_size: -; cdr3_aa: CAMRGAHTEAFF; cdr3_nt: TGTGCCATGCGGGGGGCGCACACTGAAGCTTTCTTT
j_call: TRBJ2-2; v_call: TRBV24-1; d_call: -; clone_size: -; cdr3_aa: CATSDGATGELFF; cdr3_nt: TGTGCCACCAGTGATGGGGCAACCGGGGAGCTGTTTTTT
j_call: TRBJ1-2; v_call: TRBV7-2; d_call: -; clone_size: once; cdr3_aa: CASSLGQGPEYGYTF; cdr3_nt: TGTGCCAGCAGCTTAGGGCAGGGGCCGGAATATGGCTACACCTTC
j_call: TRBJ1-2; v_call: TRBV18; d_call: -; clone_size: -; cdr3_aa: CASSPYREYYGYTF; cdr3_nt: TGTGCCAGCTCACCATATAGAGAGTACTATGGCTACACCTTC
j_call: TRBJ1-1; v_call: TRBV19; d_call: -; clone_size: -; cdr3_aa: CASSIVDSKHTEAFF; cdr3_nt: TGTGCCAGTAGTATAGTGGACAGCAAGCACACTGAAGCTTTCTTT
j_call: TRBJ2-5; v_call: TRBV18; d_call: -; clone_size: -; cdr3_aa: CASSPPPQGETQYF; cdr3_nt: TGTGCCAGCTCACCACCTCCCCAGGGAGAGACCCAGTACTTC
j_call: TRBJ2-7; v_call: TRBV28; d_call: TRBD2; clone_size: -; cdr3_aa: CASSSGTSGGFGSEQYF; cdr3_nt: TGTGCCAGCAGTTCCGGGACTAGCGGGGGCTTCGGCAGCGAGCAGTACTTC
j_call: TRBJ1-3; v_call: TRBV4-3; d_call: TRBD1; clone_size: -; cdr3_aa: CASSQDRDSSGNTIYF; cdr3_nt: TGCGCCAGCAGCCAAGATCGGGACAGCTCTGGAAACACCATATATTTT
j_call: TRBJ2-7; v_call: TRBV28; d_call: -; clone_size: -; cdr3_aa: CASSRQLGPYEQYF; cdr3_nt: TGTGCCAGCAGCCGACAGTTGGGTCCCTACGAGCAGTACTTC
j_call: TRBJ2-1; v_call: TRBV7-3; d_call: TRBD2; clone_size: once; cdr3_aa: CASSLRGLNNEQFF; cdr3_nt: TGTGCCAGCAGCCTTAGGGGACTAAACAATGAGCAGTTCTTC
j_call: TRBJ2-3; v_call: TRBV19; d_call: -; clone_size: -; cdr3_aa: CASSQIGVGVDTQYF; cdr3_nt: TGTGCCAGTAGTCAGATCGGGGTCGGGGTAGATACGCAGTATTTT
j_call: TRBJ2-7; v_call: TRBV5-1; d_call: -; clone_size: -; cdr3_aa: CASSLEGQGIYEQYF; cdr3_nt: TGCGCCAGCAGCTTGGAAGGTCAGGGAATTTACGAGCAGTACTTC
j_call: TRBJ2-7; v_call: TRBV7-3; d_call: TRBD1; clone_size: -; cdr3_aa: CASSSQGSGSYEQYF; cdr3_nt: TGTGCCAGCAGCTCACAGGGGTCGGGCTCCTACGAGCAGTACTTC
j_call: TRBJ1-6; v_call: TRBV10-3; d_call: -; clone_size: -; cdr3_aa: CAISESGDTASPLHF; cdr3_nt: TGTGCCATCAGTGAGTCCGGGGACACCGCTTCACCCCTCCACTTT
j_call: TRBJ2-1; v_call: TRBV20-1; d_call: -; clone_size: once; cdr3_aa: CSARTDKGQFF; cdr3_nt: TGCAGTGCTAGAACAGACAAAGGGCAGTTCTTC
j_call: TRBJ1-1; v_call: TRBV30; d_call: -; clone_size: -; cdr3_aa: CAWGRSNTEAFF; cdr3_nt: TGTGCCTGGGGACGGTCGAACACTGAAGCTTTCTTT
j_call: TRBJ1-1; v_call: TRBV7-3; d_call: -; clone_size: -; cdr3_aa: CASSLMSGTEAFF; cdr3_nt: TGTGCCAGCAGCTTAATGTCGGGGACTGAAGCTTTCTTT
j_call: TRBJ2-1; v_call: TRBV13; d_call: TRBD1; clone_size: -; cdr3_aa: CASSPNRGTGYNEQFF; cdr3_nt: TGTGCCAGCAGCCCCAACAGGGGGACTGGCTACAATGAGCAGTTCTTC
j_call: TRBJ1-1; v_call: TRBV4-2; d_call: TRBD1; clone_size: -; cdr3_aa: CASSQGQAEAFF; cdr3_nt: TGTGCCAGCAGTCAAGGACAGGCTGAAGCTTTCTTT
j_call: TRBJ2-3; v_call: TRBV7-2; d_call: TRBD2; clone_size: -; cdr3_aa: CASSLDSSGTTDTQYF; cdr3_nt: TGTGCCAGCAGCTTAGATTCTAGCGGGACCACAGATACGCAGTATTTT
j_call: TRBJ2-7; v_call: TRBV27; d_call: -; clone_size: -; cdr3_aa: CASRDRSYEQYF; cdr3_nt: TGTGCCAGCAGAGACAGGTCCTACGAGCAGTACTTC
j_call: TRBJ1-3; v_call: TRBV28; d_call: -; clone_size: -; cdr3_aa: CASSLVPQSGNTIYF; cdr3_nt: TGTGCCAGCAGTTTAGTCCCCCAATCAGGAAACACCATATATTTT
j_call: TRBJ1-3; v_call: TRBV18; d_call: TRBD1; clone_size: -; cdr3_aa: CASSPPGQGALGNTIYF; cdr3_nt: TGTGCCAGCTCACCACCGGGACAGGGGGCTCTTGGAAACACCATATATTTT
j_call: TRBJ2-4; v_call: TRBV18; d_call: TRBD1; clone_size: -; cdr3_aa: CASSQGDRDIQYF; cdr3_nt: TGTGCCAGCTCCCAGGGGGATAGGGACATTCAGTACTTC
j_call: TRBJ2-5; v_call: TRBV19; d_call: TRBD2; clone_size: few; cdr3_aa: CASSSGTSWTQETQYF; cdr3_nt: TGTGCCAGTAGTTCCGGGACTAGCTGGACCCAAGAGACCCAGTACTTC
j_call: TRBJ2-7; v_call: TRBV5-1; d_call: -; clone_size: -; cdr3_aa: CASSLVGISYEQYF; cdr3_nt: TGCGCCAGCAGCTTGGTTGGCATCTCCTACGAGCAGTACTTC
j_call: TRBJ2-3; v_call: TRBV7-2; d_call: TRBD1; clone_size: -; cdr3_aa: CASSFDRGRGDTQYF; cdr3_nt: TGTGCCAGCAGCTTTGACAGGGGGCGCGGGGATACGCAGTATTTT
j_call: TRBJ2-1; v_call: TRBV27; d_call: TRBD2; clone_size: once; cdr3_aa: CASSVWTSGGARSNEQFF; cdr3_nt: TGTGCCAGCAGTGTCTGGACTAGCGGGGGGGCAAGATCCAATGAGCAGTTCTTC
j_call: TRBJ1-5; v_call: TRBV5-1; d_call: TRBD1; clone_size: -; cdr3_aa: CASSYDPGQGIDQPQHF; cdr3_nt: TGCGCCAGCAGCTACGACCCCGGACAGGGAATAGATCAGCCCCAGCATTTT
j_call: TRBJ2-2; v_call: TRBV4-3; d_call: -; clone_size: -; cdr3_aa: CASSQEEPQGYTGELFF; cdr3_nt: TGCGCCAGCAGCCAAGAAGAGCCGCAGGGGTACACCGGGGAGCTGTTTTTT
j_call: TRBJ2-1; v_call: TRBV19; d_call: TRBD2; clone_size: once; cdr3_aa: CASSVTSGRRSSYNEQFF; cdr3_nt: TGTGCCAGTAGTGTGACTAGCGGGAGGCGAAGCTCCTACAATGAGCAGTTCTTC
j_call: TRBJ2-1; v_call: TRBV7-2; d_call: TRBD2; clone_size: -; cdr3_aa: CASSLDAGGEQFF; cdr3_nt: TGTGCCAGCAGCTTAGATGCGGGGGGTGAGCAGTTCTTC